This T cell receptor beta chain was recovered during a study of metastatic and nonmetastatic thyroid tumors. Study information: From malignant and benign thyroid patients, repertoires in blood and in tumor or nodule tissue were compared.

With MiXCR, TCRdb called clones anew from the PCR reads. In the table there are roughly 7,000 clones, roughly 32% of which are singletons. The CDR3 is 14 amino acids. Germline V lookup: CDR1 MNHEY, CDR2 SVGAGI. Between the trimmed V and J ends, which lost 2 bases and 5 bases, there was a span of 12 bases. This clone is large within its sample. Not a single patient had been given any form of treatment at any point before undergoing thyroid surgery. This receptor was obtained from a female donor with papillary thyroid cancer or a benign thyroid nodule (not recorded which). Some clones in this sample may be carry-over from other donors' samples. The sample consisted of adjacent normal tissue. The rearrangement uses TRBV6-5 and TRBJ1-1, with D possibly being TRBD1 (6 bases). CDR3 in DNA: TGTGCCAGCAGTTACGGGGGCACTCGGACTGAAGCTTTCTTT. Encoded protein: CASSYGGTRTEAFF.